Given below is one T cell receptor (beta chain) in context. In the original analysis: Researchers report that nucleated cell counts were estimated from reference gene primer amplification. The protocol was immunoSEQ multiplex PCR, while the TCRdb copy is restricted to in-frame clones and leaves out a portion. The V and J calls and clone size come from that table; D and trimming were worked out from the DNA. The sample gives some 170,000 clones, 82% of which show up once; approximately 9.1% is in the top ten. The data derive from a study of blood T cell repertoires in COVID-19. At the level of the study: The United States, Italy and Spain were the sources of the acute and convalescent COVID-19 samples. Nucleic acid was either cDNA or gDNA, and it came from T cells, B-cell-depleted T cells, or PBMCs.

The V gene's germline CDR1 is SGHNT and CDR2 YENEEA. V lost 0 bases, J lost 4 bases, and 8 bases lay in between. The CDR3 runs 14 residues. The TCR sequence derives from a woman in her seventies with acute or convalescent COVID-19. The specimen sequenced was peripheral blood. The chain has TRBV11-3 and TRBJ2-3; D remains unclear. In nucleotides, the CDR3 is TGTGCCAGCAGCTTAGATCCAAAATCAGATACGCAGTATTTT. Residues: CASSLDPKSDTQYF.